This T cell receptor (beta chain) was sequenced during a study of Ad26.COV2.S vaccination and SARS-CoV-2 variants. The CDR3 has 15 amino acids. The V and J ends lost 0 bases and 6 bases respectively, with 16 bases between them. Germline CDR1 is GTSNPN and CDR2 is SVGIG (reference sequence). TCRdb's table, derived via immunoSEQ multiplex PCR, lists solely in-frame clones and lacks some. The top ten clones hold approximately 1.6% of a sample with 350,000 to 450,000 clones, roughly 90% of them seen once. Treatment: roughly 18 received Ad26.COV2.S at low or high dose, single or two shots; 5 received placebo; per-sample allocation not given. It was on day 63 after the first vaccine or placebo injection that samples were taken.

The chain couples TRBV30 to TRBJ2-3; D is possibly TRBD2 (5 bases). The sequencing here drew on peripheral blood, taken in a trial of Ad26.COV2.S vaccine versus placebo. This sequence was found in a person between 18 and 60 years old who received the Ad26.COV2.S COVID-19 vaccine or a placebo. CDR3 sequence (DNA): TGTGCCTGGAGTGTCCACGGGTACGGGGTGGATACGCAGTATTTT. Translating gives CAWSVHGYGVDTQYF.